This TCR beta chain comes out of a study of blood T cell repertoires in COVID-19. This CDR3 region has 12 residues. The germline CDR1 and CDR2 sequences are SNHLY and FYNNEI. Trimming cost V 6 bases and J 8 bases, with 13 bases left between them. In the authors' workflow: Amplification of reference gene primers was used by the study to estimate nucleated cell counts. TCRdb's table, derived via immunoSEQ multiplex PCR, lists solely in-frame clones and lacks some. Clone size and the V and J calls come from that table; the DNA yielded D and trimming. The data hold about 150,000 clones, with roughly 84% observed a single time.

The clonotype comes from a man aged 65 to 79 with acute or convalescent COVID-19. The chain carries TRBV2 and TRBJ1-2; unclear D gene. Material: peripheral blood. DNA of the CDR3: TGTGCCAGCAGGCCAATCACAGAGGGCTACACCTTC. Protein: CASRPITEGYTF.